Below, 30 T cell receptor beta chains from the same sample are listed, as sequenced in a study of control samples from healthy donors and cancer patients. Data came from immunoSEQ multiplex PCR; TCRdb stores just in-frame clones and leaves some out. The sample comprises roughly 130,000 clones, 91% of which are singletons, and roughly 8.7% rests with the top ten. The sequenced sample was blood. These TCRs come from a man between 18 and 35 years old in good health.

CDR3 nucleotide sequence: TGTGCCAGCTCACTAGCCGGGACTAGCATATACGAGCAGTACTTC. This encodes CASSLAGTSIYEQYF. The chain has TRBV18 and TRBJ2-7; 9 nucleotides align to TRBD2. The length of the CDR3 is 15 residues. Germline assignment: CDR1 KGHSH and CDR2 LQKENI. Trimming removed 4 bases from V and 4 bases from J; junction bases left unmatched: 8. The full variable domain, with the rest looked up from reference TRBV18 and TRBJ2-7, is NAGVMQNPRHLVRRRGQEARLRCSPMKGHSHVYWYRQLPEEGLKFMVYLQKENIIDESGMPKERFSAEFPKEGPSILRIQQVVRGDSAAYFCASSLAGTSIYEQYFGPGTRLTVT.

This clone turned up a few times. The chain employs TRBV6-2 or TRBV6-3 and TRBJ1-4; D is unclear. The ends were cut back, 4 bases at V and 8 bases at J, with 14 bases in the middle. From germline, CDR1 is MNHEY and CDR2 SVGEGT. The CDR3 length is 14 residues. Here the CDR3 reads CASSSPPRTEKLFF. In nucleotides, the CDR3 is TGTGCCAGCAGTTCCCCTCCTAGGACCGAAAAACTGTTTTTT.

This rearrangement joins TRBV7-9 to TRBJ1-2; TRBD1 agrees at 7 bases. V was pared by 5 bases and J by 3 bases, with 3 bases of the junction left unmatched. Germline V CDR1 and CDR2: SEHNR, FQNEAQ (reference sequence). There are 13 residues in the CDR3. The CDR3 region has the DNA TGTGCCAGCAGCCGCGGACAGGACTATGGCTACACCTTC. As protein: CASSRGQDYGYTF.

The rearrangement uses TRBV29-1 and TRBJ1-1; 8 nucleotides line up with TRBD1. The germline CDR1 and CDR2 sequences are SQVTM and ANQGSEA. The CDR3 is 14 residues long. Trimming cost V 4 bases and J 3 bases; bases outside gene matches: 7. DNA for the CDR3: TGCAGCGTTGCCACGACAGGGGTAGACACTGAAGCTTTCTTT. Translated: CSVATTGVDTEAFF.

CDR3 in amino acids: CATSEWLGPGGYGYTF. For the CDR3, the DNA is TGTGCCACCAGTGAGTGGCTGGGGCCGGGGGGGTATGGCTACACCTTC. J is TRBJ1-2 and V is TRBV24-1; a possible D gene is TRBD1 (5 bases). Germline CDR1 and CDR2: KGHDR and SFDVKD. The CDR3 is made up of 16 amino acids. V lost 4 bases, J lost 5 bases, and 19 bases lay in between.

The gene calls are TRBV18 and TRBJ2-7; D is tentatively TRBD1 or TRBD2 (5 bases each). V lost 2 bases to trimming and J lost 2 bases, with 10 bases between them. The CDR3 contains 14 residues. Germline CDR1 reads KGHSH; CDR2 reads LQKENI. CDR3 DNA: TGTGCCAGCTCACCAACCGGGGCCCCCTACGAGCAGTACTTC. Translated: CASSPTGAPYEQYF.

Here the CDR3 reads CASSLYFSENEKLFF. For the CDR3, the DNA is TGCGCCAGCAGCTTGTACTTCAGTGAGAATGAAAAACTGTTTTTT. The V call is TRBV5-1, the J call TRBJ1-4; D is unclear. V was trimmed by 1 base and J by 5 bases, leaving 12 bases between them. CDR3 size: 15 residues. Germline CDR1 is SGHRS and CDR2 is YFSETQ.

This clone was recorded only once. The chain employs TRBV7-2 and TRBJ2-1; no firm D call. V lost 3 bases, J lost 0 bases, and 12 bases lay in between. Looked up from germline, CDR1 is SGHTA and CDR2 is FQGNSA. The CDR3 is made up of 16 amino acids. CDR3 sequence: CASSFDPSGSYNEQFF. The CDR3 region has the DNA TGTGCCAGCAGCTTCGACCCTTCGGGCTCCTACAATGAGCAGTTCTTC.

The rearrangement links TRBV5-6 to TRBJ2-5, with D possibly matching TRBD2 (5 bases). The CDR3 covers 16 residues. The germline CDR1 and CDR2 sequences are SGHDT and YYEEEE. The V and J ends lost 2 bases and 4 bases respectively, with 18 bases between them. CDR3: CASSLMRLQGRETQYF. The CDR3 coding sequence is TGTGCCAGCAGCTTAATGAGACTACAAGGTCGAGAGACCCAGTACTTC.

This clone has only a few counts. This chain joins TRBV4-1 and TRBJ1-5; D remains ambiguous. The CDR3 has 15 residues. The V and J ends lost 8 bases and 2 bases respectively, with 16 bases between them. The germline CDR1 and CDR2 sequences are MGHRA and YSYEKL. In DNA form, the CDR3 reads TGCGCCAGCGCCCCTCGTCCGTGGGGCAATCAGCCCCAGCATTTT. Translated: CASAPRPWGNQPQHF.

This clone was found once. The genes are TRBV3-1 (or the pseudogene TRBV3-2) and TRBJ1-6; tentatively, D is TRBD1 (5 bases). The length of the CDR3 is 15 residues. Germline CDR1 LGHDT, CDR2 YNNKEL (reference sequence). V lost 1 base to trimming and J lost 6 bases, with 10 bases between them. The CDR3 DNA is TGTGCCAGCAGCCAAGTTGGCAGGGTTAATTCACCCCTCCACTTT. It codes for CASSQVGRVNSPLHF.

DNA of the CDR3: TGTGCCAGCAGGGATTCACTAGCGGGGGAGACCCAGTACTTC. It yields the protein CASRDSLAGETQYF. The J gene is TRBJ2-5, the V gene TRBV25-1; 10 nucleotides match TRBD2. Germline values: CDR1 MGHDK, CDR2 SYGVNS. CDR3 length: 14 residues. Losses at the gene ends were 6 bases for V and 5 bases for J; bases not matched to a gene: 6.

The chain is built from TRBV5-1 and TRBJ1-4; D is undetermined. This CDR3 is built from 13 residues. V gave up 5 bases and J gave up 0 bases, with 5 bases separating them. Germline V gene lookup returns CDR1 SGHRS and CDR2 YFSETQ. The CDR3 nucleotides are TGCGCCAGCAGGGGGACAACTAATGAAAAACTGTTTTTT. Amino acid sequence: CASRGTTNEKLFF.

The chain recombines TRBV19 with TRBJ1-1, with 8 positions matching TRBD1. V lost 1 base and J lost 5; bases outside the gene matches: 6. The CDR3 has 15 residues. CDR1 and CDR2 (germline): LNHDA, SQIVND (reference sequence). CDR3 sequence: CASSIVSDRDTEAFF. CDR3 nucleotide sequence: TGTGCCAGTAGTATAGTGTCGGACAGGGATACTGAAGCTTTCTTT.

V and J are TRBV13 and TRBJ1-5; D unclear. CDR3 length: 13 residues. From germline, CDR1 is PRHDT and CDR2 FYEKMQ (reference sequence). The V gene lost 3 bases and the J gene lost 7 bases, with 10 bases spanning the gap. For the CDR3, the DNA is TGTGCCAGCAGCTTGAAGGATTCCCAGCCCCAGCATTTT. It codes for CASSLKDSQPQHF.

The chain links TRBV20-1 to TRBJ2-7, with D possibly TRBD1 on 5 matching bases. Trimming left V 2 bases short and J 3 bases short, with 5 bases between. Germline V gene data show CDR1 as DFQATT and CDR2 as SNEGSKA (reference sequence). This CDR3 is built from 11 residues. The CDR3 region is CSARRGYEQYF. The CDR3, as DNA: TGCAGTGCTAGAAGGGGCTACGAGCAGTACTTC.

This clone was seen once. CDR3 amino acids: CASSYGSGAGSPLHF. The CDR3 region has the DNA TGTGCCAGCAGTTACGGATCCGGGGCCGGTTCACCCCTCCACTTT. The genes are TRBV6-6 and TRBJ1-6, with D possibly TRBD1 on 5 matching bases. The germline CDR1 and CDR2 sequences are MNHNY and SVGAGI (reference sequence). Trimming stripped 2 bases from V and 9 bases from J, with 14 bases between. This CDR3 has 15 residues.

In DNA, the CDR3 is TGCGCCAGCAGCTTTGATGGACAGGGATTTCAAGAGACCCAGTACTTC. Protein product: CASSFDGQGFQETQYF. The genes are TRBV5-1 and TRBJ2-5; 8 nucleotides align to TRBD1. J was trimmed by 2 bases and V by 2 bases; bases with no gene match: 8. The CDR3 contains 16 residues. In germline, CDR1 is SGHRS, CDR2 YFSETQ.

The rearrangement uses TRBV27 and TRBJ1-6; D remains ambiguous. V lost 7 bases and J lost 3, with 19 bases in between. Germline CDR1 MNHEY, CDR2 SMNVEV (reference sequence). The CDR3 covers 17 residues. This chain's CDR3 is CASTSLSSGVYNSPLHF. As DNA, the CDR3 is TGTGCCAGCACCTCACTCTCATCAGGCGTCTATAATTCACCCCTCCACTTT.

The chain links TRBV5-6 to TRBJ2-3; D unclear. V was pared by 2 bases and J by 1 base, with 11 bases between. The CDR3 consists of 15 residues. Germline lookup yields CDR1 SGHDT and CDR2 YYEEEE. The CDR3 bases are TGTGCCAGCAGCTTTGACCCGGGCGGCACAGATACGCAGTATTTT. Encoded protein: CASSFDPGGTDTQYF.

The chain recombines TRBV7-2 with TRBJ1-1, with a weak D call TRBD1 (5 bases). V lost 5 bases, J lost 3 bases, and 13 bases lay in between. Germline CDR1 is SGHTA and CDR2 is FQGNSA. The CDR3 extends over 14 amino acids. CDR3 DNA: TGTGCCAGCAGCCCACTTTACAGGTACACTGAAGCTTTCTTT. Amino acid sequence: CASSPLYRYTEAFF.

V is TRBV2 and J is TRBJ1-5; D is unresolved. The CDR3 has 13 residues. Trimming removed 2 bases at V and 3 bases at J, with 5 bases between. In germline, CDR1 is SNHLY, CDR2 FYNNEI. For the CDR3, the DNA is TGTGCCAGCAGTGAACAGGCCAATCAGCCCCAGCATTTT. It codes for CASSEQANQPQHF.

This rearrangement joins TRBV5-1 to TRBJ1-6; D is possibly TRBD1 (6 bases). Germline CDR1 is SGHRS and CDR2 is YFSETQ. The V end lost 5 bases, the J end lost 8 bases, and 11 bases lay between the germline ends. This CDR3 is 13 amino acids long. CDR3 sequence (DNA): TGCGCCAGCAGATTGAACAGGGATTCACCCCTCCACTTT. Protein: CASRLNRDSPLHF.

The V and J genes are TRBV12-2 and TRBJ1-1. TRBV12-2 is noted as a pseudogene. The length of the CDR3 is 16 residues. CDR3 protein: CASRLAGPGRDTEAFF. For the CDR3, the DNA is TGTGCAAGTCGCTTAGCGGGCCCCGGACGGGACACTGAAGCTTTCTTT.

V usage is TRBV7-3 and J usage is TRBJ2-5, with TRBD2 identical over 7 bases. The germline gives CDR1 SGHTA, CDR2 FQGTGA. The V segment lost 0 bases and the J segment 0 bases; nucleotides outside the gene matches: 7. The CDR3 runs to 17 residues. CDR3 in amino acids: CASSLTFGGDHQETQYF. For the CDR3, the DNA is TGTGCCAGCAGCTTAACGTTTGGGGGGGACCACCAAGAGACCCAGTACTTC.

V is TRBV27 and J is TRBJ2-1; no clear D. Trimming stripped 7 bases from V and 6 bases from J, with 16 bases between. Germline CDR1 MNHEY, CDR2 SMNVEV (reference sequence). The CDR3 spans 14 residues. CDR3: CASTNCVGCNEQFF. The CDR3 DNA follows: TGTGCCAGCACCAACTGCGTGGGATGCAATGAGCAGTTCTTC.

The sample holds a few counts of this clone. Other nucleotide sequences in the sample specify the same CDR3. This chain connects TRBV5-1 to TRBJ1-6, with D possibly matching TRBD1 (6 bases). The CDR3 spans 15 residues. Germline-derived CDR1 and CDR2 are SGHRS and YFSETQ. Trimming took off 1 base at V and 9 bases at J, with 14 bases between the two ends. The CDR3 nucleotides are TGCGCCAGCAGCTTGTTAGAGGGGGTGGGTTCACCCCTCCACTTT. Translation: CASSLLEGVGSPLHF.

The chain employs TRBV19 and TRBJ2-1, with 7 bases that match TRBD2. This CDR3 has 14 amino acids. Germline CDR1 and CDR2: LNHDA and SQIVND (reference sequence). V gave up 8 bases and J gave up 2 bases; unmatched junction bases: 6. CDR3 amino acids: CASGLAGAYNEQFF. For the CDR3, the DNA is TGTGCCAGTGGCCTGGCGGGGGCCTACAATGAGCAGTTCTTC.

This clone was detected once. The chain uses TRBV27 and TRBJ2-1; tentatively, D is TRBD1 (6 bases). V was pared by 6 bases and J by 8 bases, with 20 bases between. The CDR3 spans 15 residues. Per germline, CDR1 MNHEY and CDR2 SMNVEV (reference sequence). The CDR3 protein is CASREQGAALYEQFF. Here the CDR3 DNA reads TGTGCCAGCAGGGAACAGGGTGCTGCTTTGTATGAGCAGTTCTTC.

In its sample, this clone was seen once. CDR3 in DNA: TGTGCCAGCAGGGATGGGGGACCATCAAAAGAGTTAGCTAACTATGGCTACACCTTC. Translating it yields CASRDGGPSKELANYGYTF. V usage is TRBV7-9 and J usage is TRBJ1-2, with D maybe TRBD1 (5 bases). Germline values: CDR1 SEHNR, CDR2 FQNEAQ (reference sequence). V lost 6 bases to trimming and J lost 0 bases, with 26 bases between them. The length of the CDR3 is 19 residues.